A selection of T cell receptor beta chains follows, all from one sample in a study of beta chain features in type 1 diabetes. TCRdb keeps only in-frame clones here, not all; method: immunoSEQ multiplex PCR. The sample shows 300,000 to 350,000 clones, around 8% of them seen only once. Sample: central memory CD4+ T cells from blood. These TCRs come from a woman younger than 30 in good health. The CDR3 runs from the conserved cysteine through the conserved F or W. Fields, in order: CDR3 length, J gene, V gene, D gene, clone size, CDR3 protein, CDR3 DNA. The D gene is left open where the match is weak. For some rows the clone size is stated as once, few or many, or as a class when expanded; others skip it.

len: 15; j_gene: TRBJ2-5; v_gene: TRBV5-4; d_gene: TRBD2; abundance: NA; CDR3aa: CASSLGTGGAGTQYF; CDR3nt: TGTGCCAGCAGCTTGGGGACCGGGGGGGCAGGGACCCAGTACTTC
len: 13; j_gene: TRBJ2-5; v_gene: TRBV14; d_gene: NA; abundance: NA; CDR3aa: CASSHVSQETQYF; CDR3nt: TGTGCCAGCAGCCACGTCAGCCAAGAGACCCAGTACTTC
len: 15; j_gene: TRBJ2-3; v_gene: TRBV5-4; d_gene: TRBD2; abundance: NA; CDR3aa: CASNLRSGSADTQYF; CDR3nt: TGTGCCAGCAACTTACGAAGCGGGAGTGCAGATACGCAGTATTTT
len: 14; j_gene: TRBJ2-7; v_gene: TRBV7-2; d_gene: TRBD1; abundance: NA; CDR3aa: CASSSPGQGYEQYF; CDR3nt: TGTGCCAGCAGTTCCCCGGGACAGGGCTACGAGCAGTACTTC
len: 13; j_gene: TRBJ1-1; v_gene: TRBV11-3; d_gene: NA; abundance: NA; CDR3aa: CASSPGFNTEAFF; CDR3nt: TGTGCCAGCAGCCCTGGGTTTAACACTGAAGCTTTCTTT
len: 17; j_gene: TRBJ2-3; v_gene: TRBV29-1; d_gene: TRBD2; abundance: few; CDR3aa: CSVEYEMGTRGTDTQYF; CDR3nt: TGCAGCGTAGAGTACGAGATGGGGACTAGAGGCACAGATACGCAGTATTTT
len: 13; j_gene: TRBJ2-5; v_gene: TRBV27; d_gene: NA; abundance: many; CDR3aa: CASSPGDRETQYF; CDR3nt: TGTGCCAGCAGTCCAGGGGATCGAGAGACCCAGTACTTC
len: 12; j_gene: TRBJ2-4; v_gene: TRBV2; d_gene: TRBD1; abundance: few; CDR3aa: CASSRDRGLQYF; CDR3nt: TGTGCCAGCAGCCGGGACAGGGGACTTCAGTACTTC
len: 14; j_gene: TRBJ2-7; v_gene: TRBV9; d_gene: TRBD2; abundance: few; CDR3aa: CASTRGLAGDEQYF; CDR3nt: TGTGCCAGCACCCGGGGACTAGCGGGAGACGAGCAGTACTTC
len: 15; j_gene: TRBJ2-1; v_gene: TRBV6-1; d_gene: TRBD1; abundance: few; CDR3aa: CASREPGQDYNEQFF; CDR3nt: TGTGCCAGCAGGGAACCGGGACAGGACTACAATGAGCAGTTCTTC
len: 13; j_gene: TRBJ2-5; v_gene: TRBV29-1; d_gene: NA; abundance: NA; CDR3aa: CSVAQGWGETQYF; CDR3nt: TGCAGCGTGGCACAGGGTTGGGGAGAGACCCAGTACTTC
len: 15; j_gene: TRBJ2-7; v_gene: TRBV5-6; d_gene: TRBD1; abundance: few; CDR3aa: CASSLWSTGGLEQYF; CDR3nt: TGTGCCAGCAGCTTGTGGTCGACAGGGGGCCTCGAGCAGTACTTC
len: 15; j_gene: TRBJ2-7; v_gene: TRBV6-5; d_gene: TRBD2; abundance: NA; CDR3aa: CASSWGLAGRGEQYF; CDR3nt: TGTGCCAGCAGTTGGGGACTAGCGGGACGCGGCGAGCAGTACTTC
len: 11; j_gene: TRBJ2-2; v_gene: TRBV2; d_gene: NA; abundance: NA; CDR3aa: CASRLTGELFF; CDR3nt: TGTGCCAGCAGACTCACCGGGGAGCTGTTTTTT
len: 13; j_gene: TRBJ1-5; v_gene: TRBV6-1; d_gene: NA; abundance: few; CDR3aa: CASSPNRNQPQHF; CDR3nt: TGTGCCAGCAGTCCGAACAGGAATCAGCCCCAGCATTTT
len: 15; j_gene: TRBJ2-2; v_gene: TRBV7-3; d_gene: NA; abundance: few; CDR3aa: CASSLTMAVTGELFF; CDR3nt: TGTGCCAGCAGCTTAACGATGGCGGTCACCGGGGAGCTGTTTTTT
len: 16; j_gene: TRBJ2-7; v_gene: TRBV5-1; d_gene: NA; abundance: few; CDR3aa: CASSLAGTSRQREQYF; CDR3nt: TGCGCCAGCAGCTTGGCCGGAACTAGTCGGCAGCGCGAGCAGTACTTC
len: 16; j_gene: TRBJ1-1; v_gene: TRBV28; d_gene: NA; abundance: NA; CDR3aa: CASSVPGHGAGAEAFF; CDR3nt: TGTGCCAGCAGTGTACCGGGACATGGCGCGGGAGCTGAAGCTTTCTTT
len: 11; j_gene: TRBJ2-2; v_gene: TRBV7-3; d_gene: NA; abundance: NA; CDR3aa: CASSQGGELFF; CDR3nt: TGTGCCAGTTCCCAGGGCGGGGAGCTGTTTTTT
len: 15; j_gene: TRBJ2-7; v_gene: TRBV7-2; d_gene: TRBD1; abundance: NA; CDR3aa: CASSLEGRGLGEQYF; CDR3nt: TGTGCCAGCAGCTTAGAGGGCAGGGGGCTTGGCGAGCAGTACTTC
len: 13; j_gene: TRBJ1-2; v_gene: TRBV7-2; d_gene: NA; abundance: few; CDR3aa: CASSPDGHYGYTF; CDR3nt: TGTGCCAGCAGCCCGGACGGTCACTATGGCTACACCTTC
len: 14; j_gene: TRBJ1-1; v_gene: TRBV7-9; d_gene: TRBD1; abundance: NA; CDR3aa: CASSLSWGQREAFF; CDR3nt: TGTGCCAGCAGCTTAAGTTGGGGACAGAGAGAAGCTTTCTTT
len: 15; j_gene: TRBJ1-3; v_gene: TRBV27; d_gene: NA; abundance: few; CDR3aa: CASSLTGLTGNTIYF; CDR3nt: TGTGCCAGCAGTTTAACGGGCCTCACTGGAAACACCATATATTTT
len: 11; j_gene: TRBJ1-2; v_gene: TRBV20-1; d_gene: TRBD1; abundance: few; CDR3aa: CSGTDRVGYTF; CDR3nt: TGCAGTGGAACCGACAGGGTTGGCTACACCTTC
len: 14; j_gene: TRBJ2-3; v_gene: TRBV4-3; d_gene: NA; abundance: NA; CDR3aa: CASSQVGSTDTQYF; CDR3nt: TGCGCCAGCAGCCAAGTTGGAAGCACAGATACGCAGTATTTT
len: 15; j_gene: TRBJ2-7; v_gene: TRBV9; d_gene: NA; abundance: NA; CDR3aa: CASSVEGLGIGEQYF; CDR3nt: TGTGCCAGCAGCGTAGAAGGACTGGGCATAGGAGAGCAGTACTTC
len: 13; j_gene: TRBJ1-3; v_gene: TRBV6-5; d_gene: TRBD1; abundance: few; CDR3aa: CASSGTDGNTIYF; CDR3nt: TGTGCCAGCAGTGGGACAGATGGAAACACCATATATTTT
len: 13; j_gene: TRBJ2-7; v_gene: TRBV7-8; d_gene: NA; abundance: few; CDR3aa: CASSLASAYEQYF; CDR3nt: TGTGCCAGCAGCTTAGCGTCGGCATACGAGCAGTACTTC
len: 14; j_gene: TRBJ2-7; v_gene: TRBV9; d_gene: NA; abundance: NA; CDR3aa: CASSQDRVAYEQYF; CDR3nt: TGTGCCAGCAGCCAAGATAGGGTGGCCTACGAGCAGTACTTC
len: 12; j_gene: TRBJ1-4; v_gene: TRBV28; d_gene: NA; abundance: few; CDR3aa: CASTGINEKLFF; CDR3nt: TGTGCCAGCACGGGGATCAATGAAAAACTGTTTTTT
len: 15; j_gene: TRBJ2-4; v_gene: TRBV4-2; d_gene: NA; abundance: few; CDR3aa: CASSQEGGAKNIQYF; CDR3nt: TGTGCCAGCAGCCAAGAGGGGGGAGCCAAAAACATTCAGTACTTC
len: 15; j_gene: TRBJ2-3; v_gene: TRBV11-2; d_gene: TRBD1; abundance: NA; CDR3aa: CASSSVGQPGDTQYF; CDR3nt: TGTGCCAGCAGCAGTGTGGGACAGCCGGGGGATACGCAGTATTTT
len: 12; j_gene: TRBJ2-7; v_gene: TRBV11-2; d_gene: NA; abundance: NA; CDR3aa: CASSLSGYEQYF; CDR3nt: TGTGCCAGCAGCTTATCGGGCTACGAGCAGTACTTC
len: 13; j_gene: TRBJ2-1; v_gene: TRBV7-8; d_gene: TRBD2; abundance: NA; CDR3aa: CASSLGLLAGGFF; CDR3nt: TGTGCCAGCAGCTTAGGTCTTCTGGCGGGGGGGTTCTTC
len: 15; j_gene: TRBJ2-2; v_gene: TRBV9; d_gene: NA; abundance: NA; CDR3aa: CASSVASGSTGELFF; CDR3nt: TGTGCCAGCAGCGTAGCGAGCGGGTCCACCGGGGAGCTGTTTTTT
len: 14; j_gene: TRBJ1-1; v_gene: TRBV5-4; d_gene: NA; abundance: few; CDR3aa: CASSLDQGSTEAFF; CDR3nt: TGTGCCAGCAGCTTGGATCAGGGGAGCACTGAAGCTTTCTTT
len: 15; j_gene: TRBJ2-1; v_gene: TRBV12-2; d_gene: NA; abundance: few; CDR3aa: CASRPFGTSYNEQFF; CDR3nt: TGTGCAAGTCGCCCCTTTGGGACTAGCTACAATGAGCAGTTCTTC
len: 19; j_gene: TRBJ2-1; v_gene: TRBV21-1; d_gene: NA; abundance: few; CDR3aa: CASSKVDETSGSAYNEQFF; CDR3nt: TGTGCCAGCAGCAAAGTGGATGAGACTAGCGGGAGTGCGTACAATGAGCAGTTCTTC
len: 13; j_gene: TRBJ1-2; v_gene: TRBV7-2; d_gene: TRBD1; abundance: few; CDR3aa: CASSFGQGNGYTF; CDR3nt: TGTGCCAGCAGCTTCGGACAGGGGAATGGCTACACCTTC
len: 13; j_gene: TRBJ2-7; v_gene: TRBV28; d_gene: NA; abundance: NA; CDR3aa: CASSLVGHYEQYF; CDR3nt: TGTGCCAGCAGTTTAGTTGGACACTACGAGCAGTACTTC
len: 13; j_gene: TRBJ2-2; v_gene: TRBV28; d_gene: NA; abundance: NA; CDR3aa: CASSLMAPGELFF; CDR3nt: TGTGCCAGCAGTTTGATGGCGCCCGGGGAGCTGTTTTTT
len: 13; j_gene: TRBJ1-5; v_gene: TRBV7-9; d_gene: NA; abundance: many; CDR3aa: CASSEGVNQPQHF; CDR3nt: TGTGCCAGCAGTGAGGGAGTCAATCAGCCCCAGCATTTT
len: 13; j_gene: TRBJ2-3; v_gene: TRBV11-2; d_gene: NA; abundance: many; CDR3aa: CASSQQGADTQYF; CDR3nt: TGTGCCAGCAGCCAACAGGGAGCAGATACGCAGTATTTT
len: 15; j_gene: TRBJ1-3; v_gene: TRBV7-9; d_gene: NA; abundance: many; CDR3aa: CASSLQGVPGNTIYF; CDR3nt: TGTGCCAGCAGCTTACAGGGCGTCCCTGGAAACACCATATATTTT
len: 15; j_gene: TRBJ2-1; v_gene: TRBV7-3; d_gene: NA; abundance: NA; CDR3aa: CASSLMGGIYNEQFF; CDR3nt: TGTGCCAGCAGCTTAATGGGCGGGATCTACAATGAGCAGTTCTTC
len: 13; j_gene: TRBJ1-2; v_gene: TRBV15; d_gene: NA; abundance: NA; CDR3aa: CATSRGREAGYTF; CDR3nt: TGTGCCACCAGCAGAGGCAGGGAGGCTGGCTACACCTTC
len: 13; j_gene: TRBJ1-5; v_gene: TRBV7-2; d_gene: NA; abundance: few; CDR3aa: CASSLGTKQPQHF; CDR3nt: TGTGCCAGCAGCTTAGGGACGAAACAGCCCCAGCATTTT
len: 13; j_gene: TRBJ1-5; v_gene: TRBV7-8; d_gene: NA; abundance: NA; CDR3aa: CASSTQGNQPQHF; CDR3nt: TGTGCCAGCAGCACTCAGGGAAATCAGCCCCAGCATTTT
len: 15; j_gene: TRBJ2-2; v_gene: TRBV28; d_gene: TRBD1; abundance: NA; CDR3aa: CASSLTGSRPGELFF; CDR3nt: TGTGCCAGCAGCCTGACAGGGTCGAGGCCCGGGGAGCTGTTTTTT
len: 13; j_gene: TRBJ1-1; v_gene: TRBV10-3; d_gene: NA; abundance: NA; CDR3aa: CAISEVGGTEAFF; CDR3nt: TGTGCCATCAGCGAGGTGGGAGGGACTGAAGCTTTCTTT
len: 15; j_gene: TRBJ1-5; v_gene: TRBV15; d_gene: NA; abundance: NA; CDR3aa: CATSRGTVGNQPQHF; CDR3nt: TGTGCCACCAGCAGAGGGACAGTTGGCAATCAGCCCCAGCATTTT
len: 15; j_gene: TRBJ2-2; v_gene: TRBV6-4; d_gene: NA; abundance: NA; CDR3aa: CASSQAQYGTGELFF; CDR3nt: TGTGCCAGCAGTCAAGCGCAATACGGTACCGGGGAGCTGTTTTTT